The sequence of this TCR beta chain was determined in a study of cytomegalovirus exposure and HLA in healthy donors. For the study at large: Among the 350 to 500 donors who were genotyped, approximately 76% fell in the genetic ancestry cluster that is associated with self-reported Caucasian donors. Study-wide points: Differences between HLA loci emerged in a later analysis of TCR association rates, with DRB1 most and HLA-C fewest. It was shown in a later analysis that HLA-associated TCR beta chains were more clonally expanded than other, equally common chains.

CDR3 length: 13 residues. Germline CDR1 SGHNT, CDR2 YYREEE (reference sequence). The ends were cut back, 4 bases at V and 3 bases at J, with 10 bases in the middle. Amplification used 60 Vbeta primers and 13 Jbeta primers. Sequencing was performed with immunoSEQ multiplex PCR; in TCRdb, only in-frame clones are kept and a portion is missing. Here the sample spans about 140,000 clones, around 81% being singletons. Each of the donors was a healthy bone marrow donor. About this clone itself: The antigen remains undetermined.

The clonotype originates from a man aged 45-60 years in good health and CMV-seronegative. The sequencing input was PBMCs. The V and J genes are TRBV5-4 and TRBJ1-2; D possibly corresponds to TRBD1 (6 bases). The CDR3 reads CASSQDSDYGYTF. As DNA, the CDR3 is TGTGCCAGCAGCCAGGACAGTGACTATGGCTACACCTTC. The full variable domain, completed using reference TRBV5-4 and TRBJ1-2, is ETGVTQSPTHLIKTRGQQVTLRCSSQSGHNTVSWYQQALGQGPQFIFQYYREEENGRGNFPPRFSGLQFPNYSSELNVNALELDDSALYLCASSQDSDYGYTFGSGTRLTVV.